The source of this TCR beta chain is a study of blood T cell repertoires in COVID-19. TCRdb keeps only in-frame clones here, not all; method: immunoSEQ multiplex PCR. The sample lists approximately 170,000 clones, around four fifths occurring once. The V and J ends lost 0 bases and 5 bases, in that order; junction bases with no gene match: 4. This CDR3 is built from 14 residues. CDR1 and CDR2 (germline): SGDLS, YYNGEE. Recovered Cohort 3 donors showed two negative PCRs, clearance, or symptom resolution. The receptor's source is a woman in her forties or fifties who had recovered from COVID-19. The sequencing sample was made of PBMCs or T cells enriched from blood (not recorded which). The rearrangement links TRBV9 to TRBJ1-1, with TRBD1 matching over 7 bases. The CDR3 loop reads CASSVDAGGTEAFF. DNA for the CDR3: TGTGCCAGCAGCGTAGACGCAGGGGGAACTGAAGCTTTCTTT.